The 10 T cell receptor beta chains listed next were all sequenced from one sample in a study of cytomegalovirus exposure and HLA in healthy donors. 13 Jbeta primers and 60 Vbeta primers were used for the PCR. TCRdb's copy holds only in-frame clones and misses some; the assay was immunoSEQ multiplex PCR. The table has under 150,000 clones, around 74% seen once. The specimen sequenced was PBMCs. The receptors shown here come from a man under 40 in good health and CMV-seronegative.

The chain recombines TRBV2 with TRBJ2-4, with 7 nucleotides matching TRBD2. V gave up 0 bases and J gave up 3 bases; unmatched junction bases: 8. Per germline, CDR1 SNHLY and CDR2 FYNNEI. This CDR3 has 17 amino acids. The CDR3: CASSEASGIGGKNIQYF. Written as DNA, the CDR3 is TGTGCCAGCAGTGAAGCGAGCGGGATCGGTGGCAAAAACATTCAGTACTTC.

The genes are TRBV19 and TRBJ1-2, with D perhaps matching TRBD1 (5 bases). The germline V gene has CDR1 LNHDA and CDR2 SQIVND (reference sequence). V was cut by 1 base and J by 2 bases, with 20 bases left in between. CDR3 size: 18 residues. The CDR3 region is CASSIVAFPEGTNYGYTF. CDR3 nucleotide sequence: TGTGCCAGTAGTATAGTCGCTTTCCCGGAGGGGACGAACTATGGCTACACCTTC.

This clone has a handful of counts. This rearrangement joins TRBV12-5 to TRBJ1-2; D ambiguous. Trimming left V 1 base short and J 0 bases short, with 3 bases between. Germline V CDR1 and CDR2: LGHNT, FRNRAP. CDR3 length: 13 amino acids. CDR3 in amino acids: CASGLGANYGYTF. Here the CDR3 DNA reads TGTGCTAGTGGTTTGGGAGCTAACTATGGCTACACCTTC. The complete variable domain, with remaining parts taken from reference TRBV12-5 and TRBJ1-2, reads DARVTQTPRHKVTEMGQEVTMRCQPILGHNTVFWYRQTMMQGLELLAYFRNRAPLDDSGMPKDRFSAEMPDATLATLKIQPSEPRDSAVYFCASGLGANYGYTFGSGTRLTVV.

This clone has more than one count but fewer than ten. V is TRBV4-1 and J is TRBJ1-1; 8 positions match TRBD1. Germline CDR1 is MGHRA and CDR2 is YSYEKL. The CDR3 spans 15 residues. After removal of 4 bases from V and 6 bases from J, the junction contained 10 bases not matched to a gene. Written as DNA, the CDR3 is TGCGCCAGCAGCCGAGGACAGGGAGCTAATTCTGAAGCTTTCTTT. Its protein product is CASSRGQGANSEAFF.

The chain combines TRBV10-3 with TRBJ1-5; 10 bases map to TRBD1. The CDR3 is made up of 15 amino acids. Per the germline V gene, CDR1 is ENHRY and CDR2 is SYGVKD. V was clipped by 4 bases and J by 5 bases; unmatched bases: 5. DNA for the CDR3: TGTGCCATCAGTGTGGGGACAGGGGAGTATCAGCCCCAGCATTTT. Protein sequence: CAISVGTGEYQPQHF.

This rearrangement joins TRBV28 to TRBJ2-6; 8 bases map to TRBD1. Trimming cost V 6 bases and J 1 base; bases outside gene matches: 8. This CDR3 has 17 amino acids. Germline V gives CDR1 MDHEN, CDR2 SYDVKM. The CDR3, as DNA: TGTGCCAGCAGCCCTAACAGGGGGACTTCTGGGGCCAACGTCCTGACTTTC. Protein product: CASSPNRGTSGANVLTF.

This clone showed up many times. The J gene is TRBJ2-1, the V gene TRBV2; the D gene is possibly TRBD2 (6 bases). The CDR3 has 14 amino acids. Germline V lookup: CDR1 SNHLY, CDR2 FYNNEI. V dropped 9 bases and J dropped 8 bases, with 20 bases sitting between them. CDR3 nucleotide sequence: TGTGCCAGTCTAGATTTTCGGGAGTTCGATGAGCAGTTCTTC. It is translated as CASLDFREFDEQFF.

This chain connects TRBV5-4 to TRBJ2-7; a weak D match, TRBD1 (5 bases). This CDR3 has 14 amino acids. The germline CDR1 and CDR2 sequences are SGHNT and YYREEE (reference sequence). Trimming cost V 4 bases and J 6 bases, with 17 bases left between them. Here the CDR3 DNA reads TGTGCCAGCAGCGATTTTTCTGCAGGGCTCGAGCAGTACTTC. It specifies CASSDFSAGLEQYF.

CDR3 sequence reads: CASNDRGVGYTF. The CDR3 DNA sequence: TGTGCCAGCAACGACAGGGGCGTTGGCTACACCTTC. V usage is TRBV27 and J usage is TRBJ1-2; 8 nucleotides line up with TRBD1. The length of the CDR3 is 12 residues. Germline loops: CDR1 MNHEY, CDR2 SMNVEV (reference sequence). J was trimmed by 7 bases and V by 7 bases; bases with no gene match: 5.

This clone was picked up one time. The V and J genes are TRBV4-1 and TRBJ2-7; weak D call: TRBD2 (6 bases). Germline V gives CDR1 MGHRA, CDR2 YSYEKL. Trimming removed 5 bases at V and 2 bases at J, with 19 bases between. The CDR3 totals 16 residues. CDR3 in amino acids: CASSGTQTAKAYEQYF. The CDR3 region has the DNA TGCGCCAGCAGCGGGACTCAGACAGCCAAGGCCTACGAGCAGTACTTC.